This T cell receptor beta chain was profiled in a study of cytotoxic CD8 clonotypes in ibrutinib-treated CLL. Study-wide background: Responses comprised approximately 25 partial and 2 complete; at median roughly 66 months, approximately 15 remained remitted and about 12 progressed. Findings of the study overall: Clonality increased at ibrutinib response, then returned toward baseline at progression. In comparison with age-matched healthy donors, baseline clonality was higher and tracked circulating CD8+ T-cell counts.

Profiling relied on immunoSEQ multiplex PCR, and the TCRdb table lists in-frame clones only, not all of them. Of about 45,000 clones listed, approximately 70% are singletons. CDR1 is SGDLS and CDR2 is YYNGEE in the germline V gene. Trimming removed 0 bases from V and 4 bases from J, with 7 bases in between. The CDR3 loop spans 13 amino acids. Notes on this clone: What it recognizes is unknown.

This TCR was sampled from a human donor with chronic lymphocytic leukemia. The genes are TRBV9 and TRBJ1-2; D not resolved. This specimen consisted of PBMCs, obtained after 24 months of ibrutinib treatment. The CDR3 spells CASSVASGYGYTF. CDR3 bases: TGTGCCAGCAGCGTAGCGTCAGGCTATGGCTACACCTTC.